Listed here is a single TCR beta chain. The V end lost 1 base, the J end lost 4 bases, and 10 bases lay between the germline ends. The CDR3 totals 13 residues. Germline values: CDR1 GTSNPN, CDR2 SVGIG (reference sequence). The record originates from a study of cytomegalovirus exposure and HLA in healthy donors. Primers: 60 Vbeta forward and 13 Jbeta reverse. Measured with immunoSEQ multiplex PCR; TCRdb has only the in-frame clones, and not every one. The table lists under 200,000 clones, 80% of them singletons, with roughly 1.3% in the top ten. The specimen was PBMCs. The chain joins TRBV30 to TRBJ1-2; no clear D gene. The clonotype comes from a man aged 30-40 years in good health and CMV-seronegative. CDR3 DNA: TGTGCCTGGAGTGATCTAGGAAGCTATGGCTACACCTTC. This sequence encodes CAWSDLGSYGYTF. Looking up the rest from reference TRBV30 and TRBJ1-2 gives the full variable domain: SQTIHQWPATLVQPVGSPLSLECTVEGTSNPNLYWYRQAAGRGLQLLFYSVGIGQISSEVPQNLSASRPQDRQFILSSKKLLLSDSGFYLCAWSDLGSYGYTFGSGTRLTVV.